These T cell receptor beta chains were read from a single sample in a study of cytomegalovirus exposure and HLA in healthy donors. Libraries were prepared by immunoSEQ multiplex PCR; TCRdb keeps only in-frame clonotypes and omits some of them. This table has 300,000 to 400,000 clones, 80% to 90% appearing once. Input material: PBMCs. The source of these receptors is a woman aged 18-29 years in good health and CMV-seronegative. Each CDR3 is given with its conserved first and last residue. Fields, in order: CDR3 length, J gene, clone size, V gene, D gene, CDR3 DNA, CDR3 protein. D genes are given only for firm matches. A row's size may be missing; if present it is once, few, many or a size class.

16	TRBJ1-2	few	TRBV6-6	TRBD1	TGTGCCAGCAGTGTACACGGACAGGGAACGTTTAAGGGCTACACCTTC	CASSVHGQGTFKGYTF
13	TRBJ2-5	-	TRBV15	-	TGTGCCACCAGTACGGGGATCCAAGAGACCCAGTACTTC	CATSTGIQETQYF
16	TRBJ2-7	once	TRBV5-5	TRBD1	TGTGCCAGCAGCCAACCTACCGGGACAGGCAGGGACGAGCAGTACTTC	CASSQPTGTGRDEQYF
15	TRBJ2-7	-	TRBV6-6	TRBD1	TGTGCCAGCAGTTACACCGGGACAGGGGCCTACGAGCAGTACTTC	CASSYTGTGAYEQYF
14	TRBJ2-5	once	TRBV4-1	TRBD1	TGCGCCAGCAGCCGACAGGGGGCACAGGAGACCCAGTACTTC	CASSRQGAQETQYF
13	TRBJ1-2	once	TRBV19	TRBD1	TGTGCCAGTAGCAGACAGGGGGCGGTTGGCTACACCTTC	CASSRQGAVGYTF
14	TRBJ1-2	once	TRBV7-6	-	TGTGCCAGCAGCCCCTCCGGGGGTTACTATGGCTACACCTTC	CASSPSGGYYGYTF
16	TRBJ2-7	few	TRBV4-1	-	TGCGCCAGCAGCCAAGATAGGGCAACAGGGTCCTACGAGCAGTACTTC	CASSQDRATGSYEQYF
17	TRBJ2-3	-	TRBV9	TRBD2	TGTGCCAGCAGCGTAGCTATTTCGGGACTAATCACAGATACGCAGTATTTT	CASSVAISGLITDTQYF
16	TRBJ1-4	-	TRBV5-1	TRBD1	TGCGCCAGCAGCCCAGCGTCGGACAGGGCGGGAGAAAAACTGTTTTTT	CASSPASDRAGEKLFF
13	TRBJ2-1	-	TRBV19	TRBD2	TGTGCCAGCCAAGCGGGGGAATACAATGAGCAGTTCTTC	CASQAGEYNEQFF
14	TRBJ2-7	-	TRBV5-6	-	TGTGCCAGCAGCTTACAGGGCTCAACCTACGAGCAGTACTTC	CASSLQGSTYEQYF
14	TRBJ2-7	-	TRBV7-9	TRBD1	TGTGCCAGCAGCTCCGGGACAGGGGGATACGAGCAGTACTTC	CASSSGTGGYEQYF
15	TRBJ2-3	-	TRBV18	-	TGTGCCAGCTCACCACCGGGCGGGAGCACAGATACGCAGTATTTT	CASSPPGGSTDTQYF
14	TRBJ2-5	-	TRBV7-3	-	TGTGCCAGCAGCTTAGGGGGCCAGGGCGAGACCCAGTACTTC	CASSLGGQGETQYF
17	TRBJ2-2	-	TRBV4-1	-	TGCGCCAGCAGCCACGGAGGGGGCTCAGGGGACACCGGGGAGCTGTTTTTT	CASSHGGGSGDTGELFF
13	TRBJ2-7	-	TRBV15	-	TGTGCCACCAGCAGAGATACGGCCCGGGGGCAGTACTTC	CATSRDTARGQYF
15	TRBJ2-3	-	TRBV5-1	TRBD2	TGCGCCAGCAGCTTGGTGACGGGGGGAGCAGATACGCAGTATTTT	CASSLVTGGADTQYF
12	TRBJ1-1	-	TRBV7-2	-	TGTGCCAGCAGCTTAGATGCAGGGGAAGCTTTCTTT	CASSLDAGEAFF
13	TRBJ1-2	-	TRBV5-8	-	TGTGCCAGCAGCCTTCAACTTAACTATGGCTACACCTTC	CASSLQLNYGYTF
14	TRBJ1-2	-	TRBV6-5	TRBD1	TGTGCCAGCAGTCCCGACAGGGGCGGCTATGGCTACACCTTC	CASSPDRGGYGYTF
20	TRBJ2-1	-	TRBV15	TRBD2	TGTGCCACCAGCAGAGATGGAAGGGGAGGGACTAGTTTTTTAGTGAATGAGCAGTTCTTC	CATSRDGRGGTSFLVNEQFF
16	TRBJ1-5	-	TRBV15	TRBD1	TGTGCCACCAGCAGAGATGTTCAGGGGGCATACCAGCCCCAGCATTTT	CATSRDVQGAYQPQHF
17	TRBJ2-3	-	TRBV28	-	TGTGCCAGCAGTTTAAGGTTTGGGGGGACGGAGTTAGATACGCAGTATTTT	CASSLRFGGTELDTQYF
15	TRBJ1-1	-	TRBV27	-	TGTGCCAGCAGTTTTCAGGGCGGAGTAAACACTGAAGCTTTCTTT	CASSFQGGVNTEAFF
13	TRBJ2-5	once	TRBV27	TRBD1	TGTGCCAGCAGTTACGGACAGGGAAAGACCCAGTACTTC	CASSYGQGKTQYF
14	TRBJ2-2	-	TRBV6-4	TRBD2	TGTGCCAGCAGTGACAGCGGGGGGGCCGGGGAGCTGTTTTTT	CASSDSGGAGELFF
14	TRBJ2-3	-	TRBV6-6	TRBD1	TGTGCCAGCAGTTCGGGACAGGGGGTAGATACGCAGTATTTT	CASSSGQGVDTQYF
17	TRBJ2-5	-	TRBV5-1	TRBD2	TGCGCCAGCAGCACCGGACTAGCGGGAGGGCTTTTGGAGACCCAGTACTTC	CASSTGLAGGLLETQYF
14	TRBJ1-4	-	TRBV7-6	TRBD1	TGTGCCAGCAGCTCGGACAGGGGGTATGAAAAACTGTTTTTT	CASSSDRGYEKLFF
12	TRBJ2-2	-	TRBV30	-	TGTGCCTGGGACATCTCGACCGGGGAGCTGTTTTTT	CAWDISTGELFF
16	TRBJ1-5	-	TRBV2	TRBD1	TGTGCCAGCGCTGAGGGAAAGGGACAGGGGAATCAGCCCCAGCATTTT	CASAEGKGQGNQPQHF
11	TRBJ2-2	-	TRBV7-9	-	TGTGCCAGCAGCTTACAAGCGGAGCTGTTTTTT	CASSLQAELFF
13	TRBJ2-5	-	TRBV9	-	TGTGCCAGCAGCGCGGCTAACGCTGGGCCCCAGTACTTC	CASSAANAGPQYF
13	TRBJ1-2	-	TRBV27	TRBD1	TGTGCCAGCAGGACAGGGCCTCCCTATGGCTACACCTTC	CASRTGPPYGYTF
13	TRBJ2-2	-	TRBV29-1	-	TGCAGCGTTGACCCGGGGGTTGGCGGGGAGCTGCTTTTT	CSVDPGVGGELLF
14	TRBJ2-7	-	TRBV7-3	TRBD1	TGTGCCAGCAGCCCTGACAGGGGGTCCTACGAGCAGTACTTC	CASSPDRGSYEQYF
15	TRBJ2-7	-	TRBV30	TRBD1	TGTGCCTGGAGTGGAGACAGGGGGCGCATCAACGAGCAGTACTTC	CAWSGDRGRINEQYF
15	TRBJ2-7	-	TRBV7-6	-	TGTGCCAGCATCATCTCGACACGCCGGCTCTACGAGCAGTACTTC	CASIISTRRLYEQYF
15	TRBJ1-1	-	TRBV9	-	TGTGCCAGCAGCGTAGTAATAGGGGCGAACACTGAAGCTTTCTTT	CASSVVIGANTEAFF
15	TRBJ2-1	-	TRBV4-1	-	TGCGCCAGCAGCCTTGAGGGGGGAGGGCCCTATGAGCAGTTCTTC	CASSLEGGGPYEQFF
13	TRBJ1-2	-	TRBV5-1	TRBD1	TGCGCCAGCAGCACGACAGGGAATCTGGGCTACACCTTC	CASSTTGNLGYTF
16	TRBJ2-2	few	TRBV7-3	TRBD1	TGTGCCAGCAGGGCCACCGGACAGGGATACACCGGGGAGCTGTTTTTT	CASRATGQGYTGELFF
14	TRBJ2-7	-	TRBV7-8	-	TGTGCCAGCAGCCTACAGGGCACCTGGGGCGAGCAGTACTTC	CASSLQGTWGEQYF
14	TRBJ1-1	-	TRBV2	TRBD1	TGTGCCAGCCCAGGACAGGGGAGGAACACTGAAGCTTTCTTT	CASPGQGRNTEAFF
17	TRBJ2-6	-	TRBV2	-	TGTGCCAGCAGTGACGGGGAAACGAGCTCTGGGGCCAACGTCCTGACTTTC	CASSDGETSSGANVLTF
15	TRBJ2-4	-	TRBV5-1	TRBD2	TGCGCCAGCAGGTTAGCGGGGGGAGGCAAAAACATTCAGTACTTC	CASRLAGGGKNIQYF